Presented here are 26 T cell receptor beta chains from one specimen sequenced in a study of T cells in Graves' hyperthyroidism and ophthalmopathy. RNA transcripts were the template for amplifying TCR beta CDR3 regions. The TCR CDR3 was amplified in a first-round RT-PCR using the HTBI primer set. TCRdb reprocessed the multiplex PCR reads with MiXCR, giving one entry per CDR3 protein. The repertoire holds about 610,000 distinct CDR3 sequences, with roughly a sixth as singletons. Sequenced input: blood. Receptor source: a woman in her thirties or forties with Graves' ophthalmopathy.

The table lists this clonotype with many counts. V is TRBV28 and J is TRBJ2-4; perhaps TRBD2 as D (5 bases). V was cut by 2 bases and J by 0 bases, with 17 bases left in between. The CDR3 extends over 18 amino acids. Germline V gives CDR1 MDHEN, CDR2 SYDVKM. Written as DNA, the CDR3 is TGTGCCAGCAGTTTACTTCTCCCCGGGAACAGAGCCAAAAACATTCAGTACTTC. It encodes CASSLLLPGNRAKNIQYF.

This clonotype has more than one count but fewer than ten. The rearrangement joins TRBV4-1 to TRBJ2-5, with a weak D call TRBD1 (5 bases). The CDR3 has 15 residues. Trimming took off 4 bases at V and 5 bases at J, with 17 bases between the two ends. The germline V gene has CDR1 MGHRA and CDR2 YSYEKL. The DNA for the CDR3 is TGCGCCAGCAGCCCGAGTCCGTCAGGGATCGAGACCCAGTACTTC. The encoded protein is CASSPSPSGIETQYF.

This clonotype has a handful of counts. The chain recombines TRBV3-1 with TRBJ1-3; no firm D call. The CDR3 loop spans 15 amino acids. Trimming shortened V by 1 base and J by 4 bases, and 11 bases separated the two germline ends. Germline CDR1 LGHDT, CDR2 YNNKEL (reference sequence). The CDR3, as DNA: TGTGCCAGCAGCCAAGGGATCGCGGAAGGAAACACCATATATTTT. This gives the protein CASSQGIAEGNTIYF.

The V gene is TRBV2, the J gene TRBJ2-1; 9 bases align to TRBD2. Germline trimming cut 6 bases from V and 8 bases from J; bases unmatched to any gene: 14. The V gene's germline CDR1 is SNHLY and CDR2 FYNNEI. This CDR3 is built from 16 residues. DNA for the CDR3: TGTGCCAGCAGGGGCGAATCGGGGACTAGCTCGCATGAGCAGTTCTTC. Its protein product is CASRGESGTSSHEQFF.

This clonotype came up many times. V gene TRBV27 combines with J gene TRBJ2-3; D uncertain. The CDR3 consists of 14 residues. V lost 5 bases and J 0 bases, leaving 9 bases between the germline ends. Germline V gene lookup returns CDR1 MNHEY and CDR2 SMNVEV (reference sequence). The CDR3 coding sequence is TGTGCCAGCAGTCTCGCGACTAGCACAGATACGCAGTATTTT. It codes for CASSLATSTDTQYF.

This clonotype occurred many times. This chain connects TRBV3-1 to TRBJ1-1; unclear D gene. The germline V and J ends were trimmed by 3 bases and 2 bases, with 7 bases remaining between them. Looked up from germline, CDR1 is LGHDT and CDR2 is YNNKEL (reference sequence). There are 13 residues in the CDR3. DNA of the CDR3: TGTGCCAGCAGCCAGGCAGAAAACACTGAAGCTTTCTTT. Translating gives CASSQAENTEAFF.

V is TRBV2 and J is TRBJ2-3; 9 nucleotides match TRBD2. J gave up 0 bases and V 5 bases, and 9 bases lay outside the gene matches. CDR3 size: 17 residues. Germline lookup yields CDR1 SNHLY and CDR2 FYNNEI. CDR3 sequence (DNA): TGTGCCAGCAGTTACTTCGGACTAGCGACTAGCACAGATACGCAGTATTTT. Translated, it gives CASSYFGLATSTDTQYF.

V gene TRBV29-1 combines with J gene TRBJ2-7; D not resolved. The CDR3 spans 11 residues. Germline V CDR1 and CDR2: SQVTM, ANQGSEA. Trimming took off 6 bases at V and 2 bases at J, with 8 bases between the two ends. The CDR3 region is CSVALAYEQYF. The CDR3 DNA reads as TGCAGCGTAGCCCTCGCCTACGAGCAGTACTTC.

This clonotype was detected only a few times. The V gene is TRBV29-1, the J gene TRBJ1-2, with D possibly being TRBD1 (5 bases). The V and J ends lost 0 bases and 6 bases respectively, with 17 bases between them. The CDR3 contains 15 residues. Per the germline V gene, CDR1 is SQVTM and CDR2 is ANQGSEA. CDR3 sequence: CSVEDSPGTPNGYTF. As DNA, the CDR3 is TGCAGCGTTGAAGATTCCCCCGGGACTCCAAATGGCTACACCTTC.

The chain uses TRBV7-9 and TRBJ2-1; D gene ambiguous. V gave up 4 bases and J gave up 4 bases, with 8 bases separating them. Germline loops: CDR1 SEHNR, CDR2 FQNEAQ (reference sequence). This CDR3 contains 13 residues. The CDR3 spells CASSSPGYNEQFF. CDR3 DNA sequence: TGTGCCAGCAGCTCCCCGGGTTACAATGAGCAGTTCTTC. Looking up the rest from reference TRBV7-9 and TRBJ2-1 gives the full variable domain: DTGVSQNPRHKITKRGQNVTFRCDPISEHNRLYWYRQTLGQGPEFLTYFQNEAQLEKSRLLSDRFSAERPKGSFSTLEIQRTEQGDSAMYLCASSSPGYNEQFFGPGTRLTVL.

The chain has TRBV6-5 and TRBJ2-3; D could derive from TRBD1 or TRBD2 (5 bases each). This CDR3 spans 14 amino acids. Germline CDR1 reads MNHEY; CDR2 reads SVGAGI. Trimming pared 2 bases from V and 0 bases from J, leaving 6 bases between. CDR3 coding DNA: TGTGCCAGCAGTTACGGGGACAGCACAGATACGCAGTATTTT. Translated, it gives CASSYGDSTDTQYF.

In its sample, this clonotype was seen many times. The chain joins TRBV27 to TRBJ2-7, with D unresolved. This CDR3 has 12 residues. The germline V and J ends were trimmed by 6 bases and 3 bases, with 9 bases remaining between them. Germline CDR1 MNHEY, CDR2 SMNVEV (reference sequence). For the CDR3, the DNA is TGTGCCAGCAGGGGGATGGACTACGAGCAGTACTTC. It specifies CASRGMDYEQYF.

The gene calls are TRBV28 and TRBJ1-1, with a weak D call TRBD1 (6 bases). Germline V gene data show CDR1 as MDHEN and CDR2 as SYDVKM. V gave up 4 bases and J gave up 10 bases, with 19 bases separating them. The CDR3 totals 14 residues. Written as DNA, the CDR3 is TGTGCCAGCAGTTCCTCGGGACAAGCGGGGAGAGCTTTCTTT. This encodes CASSSSGQAGRAFF.

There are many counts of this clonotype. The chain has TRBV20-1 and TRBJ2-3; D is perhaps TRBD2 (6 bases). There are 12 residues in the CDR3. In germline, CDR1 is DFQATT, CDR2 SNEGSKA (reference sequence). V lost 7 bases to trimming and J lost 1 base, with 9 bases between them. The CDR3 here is CSVGGGTDTQYF. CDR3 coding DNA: TGCAGTGTAGGCGGGGGCACAGATACGCAGTATTTT.

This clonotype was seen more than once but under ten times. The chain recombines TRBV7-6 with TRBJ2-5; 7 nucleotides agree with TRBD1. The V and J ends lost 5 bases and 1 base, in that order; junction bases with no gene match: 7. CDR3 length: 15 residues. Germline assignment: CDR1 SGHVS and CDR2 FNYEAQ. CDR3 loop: CASSPNRGSQETQYF. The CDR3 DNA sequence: TGTGCCAGCAGCCCCAACAGGGGATCCCAAGAGACCCAGTACTTC.

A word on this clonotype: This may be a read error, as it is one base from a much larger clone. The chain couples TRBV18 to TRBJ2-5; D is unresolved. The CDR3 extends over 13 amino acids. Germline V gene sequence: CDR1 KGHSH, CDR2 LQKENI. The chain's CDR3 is CASSQSISEAQYF. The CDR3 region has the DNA TGTGCCAGCTCACAATCCATTTCAGAGGCCCAGTACTTC.

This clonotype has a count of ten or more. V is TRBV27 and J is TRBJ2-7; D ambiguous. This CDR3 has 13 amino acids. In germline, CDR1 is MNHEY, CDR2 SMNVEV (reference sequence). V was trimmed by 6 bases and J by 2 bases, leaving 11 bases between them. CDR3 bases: TGTGCCAGCAGCACCGGGTCAGCCTACGAGCAGTACTTC. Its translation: CASSTGSAYEQYF.

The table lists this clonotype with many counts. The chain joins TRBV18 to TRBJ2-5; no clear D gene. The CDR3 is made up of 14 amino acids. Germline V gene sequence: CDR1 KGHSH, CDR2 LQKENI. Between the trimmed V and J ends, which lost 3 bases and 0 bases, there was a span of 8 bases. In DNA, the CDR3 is TGTGCCAGCTCACCGGATCTGTACCAAGAGACCCAGTACTTC. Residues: CASSPDLYQETQYF.

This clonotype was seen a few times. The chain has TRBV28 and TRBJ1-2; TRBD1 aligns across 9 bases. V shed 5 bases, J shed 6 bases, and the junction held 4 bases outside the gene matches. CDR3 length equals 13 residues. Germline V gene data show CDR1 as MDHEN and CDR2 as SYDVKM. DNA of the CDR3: TGTGCCAGCAGTCCGGACAGGGGCCATGGCTACACCTTC. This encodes CASSPDRGHGYTF.

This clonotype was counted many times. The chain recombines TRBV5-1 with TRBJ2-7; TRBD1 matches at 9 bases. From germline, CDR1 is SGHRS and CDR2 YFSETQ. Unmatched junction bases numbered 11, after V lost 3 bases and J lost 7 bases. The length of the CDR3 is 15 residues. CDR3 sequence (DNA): TGCGCCAGCAGCTCGTCGGGACAGGGAGGGGTGGAGCAGTACTTC. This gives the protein CASSSSGQGGVEQYF.

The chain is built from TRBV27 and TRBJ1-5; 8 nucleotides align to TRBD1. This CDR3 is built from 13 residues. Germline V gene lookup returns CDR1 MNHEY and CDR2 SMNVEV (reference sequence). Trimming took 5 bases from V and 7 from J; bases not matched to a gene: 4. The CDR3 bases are TGTGCCAGCAGTGCCTCAGGGGGCCAGCCCCAGCATTTT. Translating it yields CASSASGGQPQHF.

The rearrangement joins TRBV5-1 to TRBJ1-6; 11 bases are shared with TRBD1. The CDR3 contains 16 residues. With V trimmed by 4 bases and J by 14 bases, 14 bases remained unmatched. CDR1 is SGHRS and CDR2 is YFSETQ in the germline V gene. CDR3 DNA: TGCGCCAGCAGCCTTGGGACAGGGGGTGCGTATGCCTCCCTCCACTTT. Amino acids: CASSLGTGGAYASLHF.

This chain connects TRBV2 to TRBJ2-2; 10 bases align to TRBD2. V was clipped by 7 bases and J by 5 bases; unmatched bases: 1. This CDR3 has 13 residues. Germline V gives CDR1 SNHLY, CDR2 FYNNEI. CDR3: CASKTSGTGELFF. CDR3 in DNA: TGTGCCAGCAAGACTAGCGGGACCGGGGAGCTGTTTTTT.

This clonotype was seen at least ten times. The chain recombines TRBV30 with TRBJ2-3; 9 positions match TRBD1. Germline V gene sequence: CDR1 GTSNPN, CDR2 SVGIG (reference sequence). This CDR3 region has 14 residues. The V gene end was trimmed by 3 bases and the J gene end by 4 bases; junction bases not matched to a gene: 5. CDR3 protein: CAWRRTGVADTQYF. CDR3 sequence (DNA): TGTGCCTGGAGAAGGACAGGGGTGGCAGATACGCAGTATTTT.

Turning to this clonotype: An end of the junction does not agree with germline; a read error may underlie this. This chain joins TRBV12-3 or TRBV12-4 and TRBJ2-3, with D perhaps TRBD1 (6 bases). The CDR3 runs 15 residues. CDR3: CASSPGTKTTDTQSF. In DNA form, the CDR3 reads TGTGCCAGCAGCCCTGGGACAAAGACCACAGATACGCAGTCTTTT.

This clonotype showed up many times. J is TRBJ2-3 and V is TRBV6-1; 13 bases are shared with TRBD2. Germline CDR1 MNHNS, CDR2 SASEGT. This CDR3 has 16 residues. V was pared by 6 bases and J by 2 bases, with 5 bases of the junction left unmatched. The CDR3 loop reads CASRSGLAGITDTQYF. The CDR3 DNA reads TGTGCCAGCAGATCGGGACTAGCGGGGATCACAGATACGCAGTATTTT.